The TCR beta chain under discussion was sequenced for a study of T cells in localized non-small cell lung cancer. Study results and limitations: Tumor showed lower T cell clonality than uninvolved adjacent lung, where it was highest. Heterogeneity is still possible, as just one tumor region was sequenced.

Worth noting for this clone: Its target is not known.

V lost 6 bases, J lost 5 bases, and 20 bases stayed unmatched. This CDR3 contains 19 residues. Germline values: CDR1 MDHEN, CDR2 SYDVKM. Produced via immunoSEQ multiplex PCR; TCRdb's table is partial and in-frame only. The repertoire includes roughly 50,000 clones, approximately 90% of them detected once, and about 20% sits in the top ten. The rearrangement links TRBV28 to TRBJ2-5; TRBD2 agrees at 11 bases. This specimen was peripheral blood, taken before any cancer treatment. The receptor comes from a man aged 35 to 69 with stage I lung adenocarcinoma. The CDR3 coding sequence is TGTGCCAGCAGCCTTTATAGCGGGAGGGCCAAATTTGAGCGGGAGACCCAGTACTTC. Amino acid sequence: CASSLYSGRAKFERETQYF.